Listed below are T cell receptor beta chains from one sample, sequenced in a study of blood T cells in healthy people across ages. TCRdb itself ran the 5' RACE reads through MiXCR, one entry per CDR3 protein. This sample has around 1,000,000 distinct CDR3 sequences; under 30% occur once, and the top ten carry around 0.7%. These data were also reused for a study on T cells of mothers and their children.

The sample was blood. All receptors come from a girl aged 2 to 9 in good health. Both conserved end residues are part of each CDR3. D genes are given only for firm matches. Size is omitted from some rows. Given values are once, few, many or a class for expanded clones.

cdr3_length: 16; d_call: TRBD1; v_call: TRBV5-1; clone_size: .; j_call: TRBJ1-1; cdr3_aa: CASSLVTGAWNTEAFF; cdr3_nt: TGCGCCAGCAGCTTGGTCACAGGGGCGTGGAACACTGAAGCTTTCTTT
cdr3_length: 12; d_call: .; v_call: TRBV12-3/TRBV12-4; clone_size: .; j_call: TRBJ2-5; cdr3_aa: CASKGTGETQYF; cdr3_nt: TGTGCCAGCAAGGGAACGGGGGAGACCCAGTACTTC
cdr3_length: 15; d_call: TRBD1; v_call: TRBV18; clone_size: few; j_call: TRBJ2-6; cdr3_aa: CASVRQGPGANVLTF; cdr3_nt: TGTGCCAGCGTAAGACAGGGGCCTGGGGCCAACGTCCTGACTTTC
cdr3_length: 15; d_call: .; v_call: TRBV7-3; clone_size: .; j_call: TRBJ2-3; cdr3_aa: CASSLDRQAGDTQYF; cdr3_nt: TGTGCCAGCAGCTTAGATCGACAGGCAGGAGATACGCAGTATTTT
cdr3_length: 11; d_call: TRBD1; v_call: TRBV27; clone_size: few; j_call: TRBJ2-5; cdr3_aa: CAGQGCGTQYF; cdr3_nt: TGTGCCGGACAGGGCTGCGGGACCCAGTACTTC
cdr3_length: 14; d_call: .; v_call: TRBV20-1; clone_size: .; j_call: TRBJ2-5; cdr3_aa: CSARDGRSQETQYF; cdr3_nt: TGCAGTGCTAGAGATGGGAGGTCCCAAGAGACCCAGTACTTC
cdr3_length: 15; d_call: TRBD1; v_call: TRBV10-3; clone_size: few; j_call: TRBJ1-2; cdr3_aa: CAISPTLTGDFGYTF; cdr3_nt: TGTGCCATCAGTCCCACACTGACAGGGGATTTTGGCTACACCTTC
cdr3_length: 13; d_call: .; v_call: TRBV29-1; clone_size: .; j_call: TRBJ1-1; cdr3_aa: CSSGTYSNTEAFF; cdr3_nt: TGCAGCTCCGGGACATATTCGAACACTGAAGCTTTCTTT
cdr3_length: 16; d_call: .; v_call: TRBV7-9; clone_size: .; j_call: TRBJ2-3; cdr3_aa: CASRTYRDGLPDTQYF; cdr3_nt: TGTGCCAGCAGGACGTATCGGGACGGCCTCCCAGATACGCAGTATTTT
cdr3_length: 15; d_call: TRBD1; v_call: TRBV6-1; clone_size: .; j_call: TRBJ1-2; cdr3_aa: CASSGPGTGDYGYTF; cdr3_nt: TGTGCCAGCAGTGGCCCCGGGACAGGCGACTATGGCTACACCTTC
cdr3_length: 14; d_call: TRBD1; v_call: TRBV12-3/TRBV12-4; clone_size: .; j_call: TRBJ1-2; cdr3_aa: CASSPGTVGYGYTF; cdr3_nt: TGTGCCAGCAGCCCCGGGACAGTGGGCTATGGCTACACCTTC
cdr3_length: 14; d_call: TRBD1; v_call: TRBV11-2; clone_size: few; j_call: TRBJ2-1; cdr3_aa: CASIRDRAFNEQFF; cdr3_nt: TGTGCCAGCATAAGGGACAGGGCGTTCAATGAGCAGTTCTTC
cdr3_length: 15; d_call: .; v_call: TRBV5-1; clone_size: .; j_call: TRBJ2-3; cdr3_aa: CASRQDGSGGDTQYF; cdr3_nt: TGCGCCAGCAGGCAAGACGGGAGCGGAGGAGATACGCAGTATTTT
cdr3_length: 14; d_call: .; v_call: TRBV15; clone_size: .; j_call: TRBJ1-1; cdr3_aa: CATSRSWDVTEAFF; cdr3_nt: TGTGCCACCAGCAGATCTTGGGATGTCACTGAAGCTTTCTTT
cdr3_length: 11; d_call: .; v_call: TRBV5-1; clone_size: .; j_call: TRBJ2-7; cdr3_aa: CASSFVGEQYF; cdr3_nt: TGCGCCAGCAGCTTTGTCGGCGAGCAGTACTTC
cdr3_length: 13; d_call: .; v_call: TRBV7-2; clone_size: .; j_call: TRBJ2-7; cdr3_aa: CASSADPQGSEYF; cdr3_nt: TGTGCCAGCAGCGCGGACCCCCAGGGGTCCGAGTACTTC